Below are 26 T cell receptor beta chains sequenced from a single sample in a study of post-analysis software for immune sequencing data. Antigen specificity for these receptors is unknown. TCR beta cDNA libraries included unique molecular identifiers. TCRdb reprocessed the PCR reads via MiXCR and lists one record per CDR3 protein. In the table there are hundreds of thousands of distinct CDR3 sequences, roughly 50% of which are singletons. Study-wide results and limits: TRBV5-6, TRBV5-1 and TRBV20-1 belonged to a set of roughly 5 TRBV segments that were more frequent in patients than controls.

What was sequenced was blood. The receptors here all came from a girl aged 5-17 years with multiple sclerosis.

This clonotype was detected once. This chain joins TRBV15 and TRBJ2-7; D not resolved. This CDR3 region has 14 residues. Trimming shortened V by 6 bases and J by 0 bases, and 12 bases separated the two germline ends. CDR1 and CDR2 (germline): LNHNV, YYDKDF (reference sequence). CDR3 coding DNA: TGTGCCACCAGTCACCACCTGGTCTCCTACGAGCAGTACTTC. Translated: CATSHHLVSYEQYF.

The chain couples TRBV29-1 to TRBJ2-3; 8 positions agree with TRBD1. The CDR3 totals 18 residues. The germline V gene encodes CDR1 SQVTM and CDR2 ANQGSEA. Trimming cost V 4 bases and J 2 bases; bases outside gene matches: 17. CDR3 nucleotide sequence: TGCAGCGTTGCATTACCGGGACAGGCCATAACCTACACAGATACGCAGTATTTT. Its protein product is CSVALPGQAITYTDTQYF.

The rearrangement uses TRBV6-6 and TRBJ2-7; D is unclear. Germline CDR1 is MNHNY and CDR2 is SVGAGI (reference sequence). The CDR3 has 15 amino acids. V was shortened by 0 bases and J by 3 bases, with 12 bases between the two germline ends. CDR3 in amino acids: CASSYSTVGSYEQYF. The CDR3 nucleotides are TGTGCCAGCAGTTACTCGACGGTCGGAAGCTACGAGCAGTACTTC.

This chain links TRBV6-2 or TRBV6-3 with TRBJ2-7; TRBD2 might be the D (6 bases). V lost 2 bases and J 2 bases, leaving 16 bases between the germline ends. Germline values: CDR1 MNHEY, CDR2 SVGEGT. The CDR3 has 16 amino acids. This chain's CDR3 is CASSYGGTLKTYEQYF. For the CDR3, the DNA is TGTGCCAGCAGTTACGGCGGGACGCTAAAAACCTACGAGCAGTACTTC.

The chain has TRBV29-1 and TRBJ2-1, with 10 bases aligning to TRBD2. The V gene's germline CDR1 is SQVTM and CDR2 ANQGSEA. The CDR3 contains 14 residues. V shed 3 bases and J 8 bases; nucleotides not matched to a gene: 7. CDR3 bases: TGCAGCGTTGATACTAGCGGGGTCTTCGATGAGCAGTTCTTC. This translates into CSVDTSGVFDEQFF.

The rearrangement uses TRBV3-1 and TRBJ2-4; TRBD2 agrees at 9 bases. TRBJ2-7 matches the DNA end more closely, so the J call is doubtful. Germline V gives CDR1 LGHDT, CDR2 YNNKEL (reference sequence). The CDR3 sequence is 17 residues long. The CDR3 is CASSAGLAGKAIYEQYF. The CDR3 DNA reads TGTGCCAGCAGCGCGGGACTAGCAGGAAAGGCCATTTACGAGCAGTACTTC.

This clonotype appeared a few times. V gene TRBV11-2 combines with J gene TRBJ2-5; D gene ambiguous. V lost 0 bases to trimming and J lost 4 bases, with 12 bases between them. This CDR3 region has 15 residues. Germline CDR1 reads SGHAT; CDR2 reads FQNNGV. CDR3 residues: CASSLDLFLLETQYF. CDR3 DNA: TGTGCCAGCAGCTTAGATCTTTTTCTTCTAGAGACCCAGTACTTC.

CDR3 sequence reads: CASNHPKGGSTDTQYF. For the CDR3, the DNA is TGTGCCAGCAACCATCCTAAGGGGGGAAGCACAGATACGCAGTATTTT. The V call is TRBV12-3 or TRBV12-4, the J call TRBJ2-3; D may be TRBD1 or TRBD2 (6 bases each). This CDR3 has 16 residues. V was pared by 7 bases and J by 0 bases, with 17 bases between.

The chain is built from TRBV15 and TRBJ2-3; 7 bases align to TRBD1. V shed 8 bases, J shed 0 bases, and the junction held 5 bases outside the gene matches. The CDR3 length is 14 residues. Germline V gene lookup returns CDR1 LNHNV and CDR2 YYDKDF (reference sequence). CDR3 sequence: CATVQGTSTDTQYF. In nucleotides, the CDR3 is TGTGCCACCGTACAGGGGACCAGCACAGATACGCAGTATTTT. Combining the CDR3 with reference TRBV15 and TRBJ2-3 gives the whole variable domain DAMVIQNPRYQVTQFGKPVTLSCSQTLNHNVMYWYQQKSSQAPKLLFHYYDKDFNNEADTPDNFQSRRPNTSFCFLDIRSPGLGDTAMYLCATVQGTSTDTQYFGPGTRLTVL.

The chain employs TRBV15 and TRBJ2-1; no reliable D call. In germline, CDR1 is LNHNV, CDR2 YYDKDF (reference sequence). The CDR3 loop spans 15 amino acids. The ends were cut back, 0 bases at V and 4 bases at J, with 10 bases in the middle. Here the CDR3 reads CATSRDGRLYNEQFF. The DNA of the CDR3 is TGTGCCACCAGCAGAGATGGACGGCTTTACAATGAGCAGTTCTTC.

As for this clonotype: One end of the junction does not line up with germline, which may come from a read error. V gene TRBV20-1 combines with J gene TRBJ2-3; weak D call: TRBD2 (6 bases). Germline-derived CDR1 and CDR2 are DFQATT and SNEGSKA (reference sequence). This CDR3 is built from 14 residues. CDR3 in amino acids: CSARSGDSLNTQYF. The DNA for the CDR3 is TGCAGTGCACGATCGGGGGATAGCTTAAATACACAGTATTTT.

The rearrangement uses TRBV5-1 and TRBJ2-1; TRBD2 matches 10 bases. Germline values: CDR1 SGHRS, CDR2 YFSETQ. The CDR3 totals 15 residues. Germline trimming cut 0 bases from V and 12 bases from J; bases unmatched to any gene: 9. The CDR3 region is CASSLVTSGNSRQFF. CDR3 bases: TGCGCCAGCAGCTTGGTAACTAGCGGGAACAGCCGGCAGTTCTTC.

The chain links TRBV10-3 to TRBJ2-1; the D is unclear. V dropped 9 bases and J dropped 6 bases, with 6 bases sitting between them. This CDR3 is built from 10 residues. Germline V gene sequence: CDR1 ENHRY, CDR2 SYGVKD. The CDR3 DNA sequence: TGTGCCATGGGGTCCAATGAGCAGTTCTTC. Its translation is CAMGSNEQFF.

V is TRBV20-1 and J is TRBJ2-7; 9 positions agree with TRBD1. Germline assignment: CDR1 DFQATT and CDR2 SNEGSKA (reference sequence). The CDR3 consists of 15 residues. The ends lost 0 bases at V and 3 bases at J; junction bases unmatched: 6. The CDR3 spells CSARDPGTGSYEQYF. The DNA of the CDR3 is TGCAGTGCTAGAGATCCGGGGACAGGGAGCTACGAGCAGTACTTC.

The V and J genes are TRBV5-1 and TRBJ2-4; D could derive from TRBD1 or TRBD2 (5 bases each). The J call is in doubt because the DNA end fits TRBJ2-7 better. Germline CDR1 is SGHRS and CDR2 is YFSETQ. This CDR3 region has 12 residues. CDR3 DNA sequence: TGCGCCAGCAGCCTAGGGACCACCGAGCAGTACTTC. Translated: CASSLGTTEQYF.

This clonotype was found a few times. This chain links TRBV29-1 with TRBJ2-3; TRBD2 might be the D (5 bases). The ends were cut back, 5 bases at V and 4 bases at J, with 13 bases in the middle. Germline assignment: CDR1 SQVTM and CDR2 ANQGSEA. CDR3 length equals 13 residues. The CDR3 spells CSVFGLRPDTQYF. In DNA form, the CDR3 reads TGCAGCGTTTTTGGACTGAGACCAGATACGCAGTATTTT.

The rearrangement links TRBV27 to TRBJ2-5; TRBD1 is a possible D gene (6 bases). This CDR3 is built from 14 residues. Germline lookup yields CDR1 MNHEY and CDR2 SMNVEV (reference sequence). The V and J ends lost 1 base and 5 bases respectively, with 11 bases between them. The CDR3 sequence is CASSLWGRSETQYF. In DNA form, the CDR3 reads TGTGCCAGCAGTTTATGGGGGCGCTCGGAGACCCAGTACTTC.

The chain uses TRBV10-3 and TRBJ2-7; 8 nucleotides line up with TRBD2. Germline CDR1 reads ENHRY; CDR2 reads SYGVKD. The J segment lost 7 bases and the V segment lost 2 bases, leaving 10 bases of the junction unmatched. The CDR3 has 15 amino acids. The CDR3 DNA sequence: TGTGCCATCAGTGAGGGTTCAGCGGGAGTACTAGAGCAGTACTTC. It is translated as CAISEGSAGVLEQYF.

J is TRBJ1-4 and V is TRBV29-1; a possible D gene is TRBD1 (5 bases). The germline V and J ends were trimmed by 4 bases and 7 bases, with 13 bases remaining between them. Germline CDR1 reads SQVTM; CDR2 reads ANQGSEA. The CDR3 runs 13 residues. The chain's CDR3 is CSVAGEGIEKLFF. The CDR3 DNA is TGCAGCGTTGCGGGGGAAGGAATTGAAAAACTGTTTTTT.

The chain uses TRBV20-1 and TRBJ2-7; TRBD1 agrees at 7 bases. Germline V gene lookup returns CDR1 DFQATT and CDR2 SNEGSKA (reference sequence). With 3 bases clipped from V and 0 bases from J, the junction kept 11 bases outside the gene matches. This CDR3 is built from 16 residues. The CDR3 DNA follows: TGCAGTGCTAGTCACACTGCGGCAGGGGGCTCCTACGAGCAGTACTTC. Translating it yields CSASHTAAGGSYEQYF.

The V gene is TRBV6-5, the J gene TRBJ2-3, with D hard to call. Germline CDR1 reads MNHEY; CDR2 reads SVGAGI. V dropped 3 bases and J dropped 5 bases, with 12 bases sitting between them. CDR3 size: 14 residues. The CDR3 loop reads CASSYRTLIDTQYF. The CDR3 DNA follows: TGTGCCAGCAGTTATAGGACCCTCATAGATACGCAGTATTTT.

CDR3 nucleotide sequence: TGTGCCAGCAGGCCAAGGACAGGGTCCTACGAGCAGTACTTC. Translation: CASRPRTGSYEQYF. This rearrangement joins TRBV27 to TRBJ2-7; 8 bases fit TRBD1. V lost 6 bases and J lost 1; bases outside the gene matches: 5. From germline, CDR1 is MNHEY and CDR2 SMNVEV (reference sequence). This CDR3 spans 14 amino acids.

The gene calls are TRBV7-2 and TRBJ1-1, with D hard to call. The ends were cut back, 5 bases at V and 10 bases at J, with 11 bases in the middle. Germline V gene data show CDR1 as SGHTA and CDR2 as FQGNSA. The CDR3 has 11 residues. The chain's CDR3 is CASSPIWGAFF. CDR3 bases: TGTGCCAGCAGCCCTATTTGGGGAGCTTTCTTT.

The rearrangement links TRBV15 to TRBJ1-5; no reliable D call. Germline V gene sequence: CDR1 LNHNV, CDR2 YYDKDF (reference sequence). This CDR3 contains 14 residues. The V and J ends lost 5 bases and 2 bases respectively, with 10 bases between them. Written as DNA, the CDR3 is TGTGCCACCAGCCCGGCACGGGGCAATCAGCCCCAGCATTTT. Translation: CATSPARGNQPQHF.

J is TRBJ1-4 and V is TRBV5-1; a weak D match, TRBD1 (5 bases). Per germline, CDR1 SGHRS and CDR2 YFSETQ. The V gene lost 2 bases and the J gene lost 5 bases, with 13 bases spanning the gap. This CDR3 comprises 15 residues. The CDR3 nucleotides read TGCGCCAGCAGCTTCGGAGGGGCAGGAAATGAAAAACTGTTTTTT. Its translation: CASSFGGAGNEKLFF.

This clonotype has more than one count but fewer than ten. The chain has TRBV29-1 and TRBJ2-7; 9 nucleotides line up with TRBD1. With 3 bases clipped from V and 6 bases from J, the junction kept 6 bases outside the gene matches. The CDR3 contains 13 residues. The germline CDR1 and CDR2 sequences are SQVTM and ANQGSEA. Here the CDR3 DNA reads TGCAGCGTTGAGACGGACAGGGGCTCCGAGCAGTACTTC. Translated, it gives CSVETDRGSEQYF.